This T cell receptor beta chain stems from a study of beta chain features in type 1 diabetes. Study in general: The examined sorted cells totaled under 120 million across samples.

Germline V gene sequence: CDR1 SGHDN, CDR2 FVKESK. V lost 5 bases and J lost 5, with 13 bases in between. The CDR3 sequence is 14 residues long. Expressed TCRB transcripts got sequenced, as all isolated RNA was reverse transcribed. Profiling relied on immunoSEQ multiplex PCR, and the TCRdb table lists in-frame clones only, not all of them. The repertoire includes some 160,000 clones, about 10% of them detected once, and around 0.7% sits in the top ten. This clone turned up a few times. Its antigen is not known. General study points: All four CD4+ subsets of Type 1 diabetes patients contained TCRB CDR3s that were moderately but significantly shorter.

Material for sequencing was central memory CD4+ T cells from blood. The TCR was taken from a woman in her twenties or thirties with type 1 diabetes. The rearrangement links TRBV14 to TRBJ1-5; a possible D gene is TRBD1 (6 bases). This chain's CDR3 is CASSDGGGDQPQHF. The CDR3 region has the DNA TGTGCCAGCAGCGACGGAGGGGGGGATCAGCCCCAGCATTTT.